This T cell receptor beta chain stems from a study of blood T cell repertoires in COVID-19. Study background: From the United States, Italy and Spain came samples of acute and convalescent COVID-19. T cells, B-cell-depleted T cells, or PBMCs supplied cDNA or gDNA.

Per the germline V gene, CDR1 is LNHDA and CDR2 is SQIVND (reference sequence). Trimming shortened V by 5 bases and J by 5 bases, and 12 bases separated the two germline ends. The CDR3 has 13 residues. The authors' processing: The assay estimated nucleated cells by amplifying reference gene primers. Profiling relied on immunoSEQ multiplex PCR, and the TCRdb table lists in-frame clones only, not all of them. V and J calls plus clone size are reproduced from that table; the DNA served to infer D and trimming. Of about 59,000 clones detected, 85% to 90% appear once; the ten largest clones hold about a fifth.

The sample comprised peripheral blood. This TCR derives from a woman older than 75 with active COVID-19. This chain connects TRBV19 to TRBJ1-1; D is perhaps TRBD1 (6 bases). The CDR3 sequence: CASSGHRDTEAFF. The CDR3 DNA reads TGTGCCAGTAGTGGTCACAGGGATACTGAAGCTTTCTTT.